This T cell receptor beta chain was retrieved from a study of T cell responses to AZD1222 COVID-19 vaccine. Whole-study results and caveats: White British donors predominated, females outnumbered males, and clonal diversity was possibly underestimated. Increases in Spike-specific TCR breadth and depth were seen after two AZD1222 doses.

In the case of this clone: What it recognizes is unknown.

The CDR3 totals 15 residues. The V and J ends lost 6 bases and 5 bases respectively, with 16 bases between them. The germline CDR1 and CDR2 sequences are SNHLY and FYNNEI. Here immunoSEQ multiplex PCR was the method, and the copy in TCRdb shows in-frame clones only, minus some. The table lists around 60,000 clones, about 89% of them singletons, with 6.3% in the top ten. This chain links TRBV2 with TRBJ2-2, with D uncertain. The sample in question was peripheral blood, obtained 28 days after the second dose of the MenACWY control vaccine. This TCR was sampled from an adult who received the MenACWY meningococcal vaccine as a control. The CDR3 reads CASRVSWGGTGELFF. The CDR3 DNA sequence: TGTGCCAGCAGGGTCTCGTGGGGTGGGACCGGGGAGCTGTTTTTT.